A few counts support the clone carrying this T cell receptor beta chain. Its antigen is unknown. These data are taken from a study of T cell responses to AZD1222 COVID-19 vaccine. Broader study findings: Of the AZD1222 recipients, only 5 to 7 were seropositive at baseline. Targets within unmutated variant regions were reportedly found for nearly half of spike-specific TCRs.

The method was immunoSEQ multiplex PCR; TCRdb's version includes in-frame clones alone and lacks a portion of them. The repertoire holds 150,000 to 200,000 clones, around 87% seen once, with under 3.5% in the top ten. The trim removed 10 bases at V and 6 bases at J, leaving 7 bases unmatched. The germline V gene has CDR1 LNHDA and CDR2 SQIVND (reference sequence). The length of the CDR3 is 13 residues. The source was peripheral blood, collected on day 0 of MenACWY control vaccination. The sequence came from an adult in good health. V is TRBV19 and J is TRBJ1-5, with 9 bases aligning to TRBD1. This CDR3 reads CATSGTGSQPQHF. The CDR3 nucleotides are TGTGCCACTTCCGGGACAGGGAGTCAGCCCCAGCATTTT.